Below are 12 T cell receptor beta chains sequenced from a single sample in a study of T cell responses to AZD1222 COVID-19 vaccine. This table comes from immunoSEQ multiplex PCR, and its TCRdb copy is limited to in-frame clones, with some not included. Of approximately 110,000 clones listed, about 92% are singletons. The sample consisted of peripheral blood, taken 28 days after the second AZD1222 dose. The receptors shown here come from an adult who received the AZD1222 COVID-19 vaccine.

CDR3 nucleotide sequence: TGTGCCAGTAGTACCGCAGACAGCTACCCCTACGAGCAGTACTTC. As protein: CASSTADSYPYEQYF. V usage is TRBV19 and J usage is TRBJ2-7, with D tentatively TRBD1 (5 bases). The germline gives CDR1 LNHDA, CDR2 SQIVND (reference sequence). This CDR3 region has 15 residues. Between the trimmed V and J ends, which lost 4 bases and 2 bases, there was a span of 15 bases. The full variable domain, rest sourced from reference TRBV19 and TRBJ2-7, is DGGITQSPKYLFRKEGQNVTLSCEQNLNHDAMYWYRQDPGQGLRLIYYSQIVNDFQKGDIAEGYSVSREKKESFPLTVTSAQKNPTAFYLCASSTADSYPYEQYFGPGTRLTVT.

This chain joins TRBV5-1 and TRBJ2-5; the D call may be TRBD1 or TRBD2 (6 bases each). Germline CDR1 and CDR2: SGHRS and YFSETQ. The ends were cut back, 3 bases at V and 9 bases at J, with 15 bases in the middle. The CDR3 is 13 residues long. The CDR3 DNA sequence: TGCGCCAGCAGCTCCCTGGAGGGGGAGGCCCAGTACTTC. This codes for CASSSLEGEAQYF.

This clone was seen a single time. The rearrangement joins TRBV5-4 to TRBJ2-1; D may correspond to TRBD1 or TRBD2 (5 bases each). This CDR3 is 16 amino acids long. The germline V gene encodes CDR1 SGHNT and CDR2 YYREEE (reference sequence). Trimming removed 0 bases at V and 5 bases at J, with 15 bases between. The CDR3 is CASSLEARTGHNEQFF. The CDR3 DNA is TGTGCCAGCAGCTTGGAGGCCAGGACGGGACACAATGAGCAGTTCTTC.

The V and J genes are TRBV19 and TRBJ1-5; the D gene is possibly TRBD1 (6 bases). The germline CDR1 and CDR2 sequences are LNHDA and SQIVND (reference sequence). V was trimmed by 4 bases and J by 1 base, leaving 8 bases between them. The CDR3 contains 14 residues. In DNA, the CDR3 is TGTGCCAGTAGTACAGGGGTGAGCAATCAGCCCCAGCATTTT. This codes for CASSTGVSNQPQHF. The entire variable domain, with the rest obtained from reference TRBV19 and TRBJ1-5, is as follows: DGGITQSPKYLFRKEGQNVTLSCEQNLNHDAMYWYRQDPGQGLRLIYYSQIVNDFQKGDIAEGYSVSREKKESFPLTVTSAQKNPTAFYLCASSTGVSNQPQHFGDGTRLSIL.

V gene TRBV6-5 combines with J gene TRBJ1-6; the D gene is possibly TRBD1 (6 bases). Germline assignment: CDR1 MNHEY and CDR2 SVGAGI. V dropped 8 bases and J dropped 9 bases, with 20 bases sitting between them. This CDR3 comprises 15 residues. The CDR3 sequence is CASVTTHRVGSPLHF. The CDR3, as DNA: TGTGCCAGCGTCACGACCCACAGGGTTGGTTCACCCCTCCACTTT.

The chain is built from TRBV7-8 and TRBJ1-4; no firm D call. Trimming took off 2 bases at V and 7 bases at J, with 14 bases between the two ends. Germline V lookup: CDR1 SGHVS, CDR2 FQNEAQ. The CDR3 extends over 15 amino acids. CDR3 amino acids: CASSLPFGVGEKLFF. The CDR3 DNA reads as TGTGCCAGCAGCTTACCCTTCGGGGTCGGTGAAAAACTGTTTTTT.

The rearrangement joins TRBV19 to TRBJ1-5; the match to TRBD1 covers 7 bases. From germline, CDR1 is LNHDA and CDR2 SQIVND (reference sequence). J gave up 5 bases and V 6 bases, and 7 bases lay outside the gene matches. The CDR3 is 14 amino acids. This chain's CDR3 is CASRPGQYHQPQHF. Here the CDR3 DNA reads TGTGCCAGTAGACCGGGACAGTATCATCAGCCCCAGCATTTT. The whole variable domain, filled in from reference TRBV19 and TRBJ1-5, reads DGGITQSPKYLFRKEGQNVTLSCEQNLNHDAMYWYRQDPGQGLRLIYYSQIVNDFQKGDIAEGYSVSREKKESFPLTVTSAQKNPTAFYLCASRPGQYHQPQHFGDGTRLSIL.

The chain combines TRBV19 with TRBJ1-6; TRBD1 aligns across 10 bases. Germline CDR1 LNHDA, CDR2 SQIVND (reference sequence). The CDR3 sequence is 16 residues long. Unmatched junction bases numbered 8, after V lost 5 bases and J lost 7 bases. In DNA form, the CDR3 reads TGTGCCAGTAGTCCCGAGCCGGGACAGGGGAATTCACCCCTCCACTTT. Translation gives CASSPEPGQGNSPLHF.

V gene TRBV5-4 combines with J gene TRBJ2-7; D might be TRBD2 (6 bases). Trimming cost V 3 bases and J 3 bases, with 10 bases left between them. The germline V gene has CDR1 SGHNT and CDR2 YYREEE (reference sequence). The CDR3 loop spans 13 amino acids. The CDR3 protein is CASSSGGLYEQYF. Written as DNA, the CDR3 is TGTGCCAGCAGCTCCGGGGGACTCTACGAGCAGTACTTC.

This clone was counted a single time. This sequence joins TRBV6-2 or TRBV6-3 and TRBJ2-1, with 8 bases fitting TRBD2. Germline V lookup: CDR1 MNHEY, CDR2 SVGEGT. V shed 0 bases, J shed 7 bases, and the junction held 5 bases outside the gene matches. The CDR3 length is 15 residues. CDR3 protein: CASSYSGGRRNEQFF. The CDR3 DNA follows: TGTGCCAGCAGTTACTCGGGCGGGAGGAGGAATGAGCAGTTCTTC.

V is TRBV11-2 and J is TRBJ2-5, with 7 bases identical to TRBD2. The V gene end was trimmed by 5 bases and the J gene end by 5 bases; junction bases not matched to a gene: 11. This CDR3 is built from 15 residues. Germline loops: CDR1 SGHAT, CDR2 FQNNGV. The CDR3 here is CASSPPGLFLETQYF. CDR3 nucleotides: TGTGCCAGCAGCCCGCCGGGACTATTTTTGGAGACCCAGTACTTC.

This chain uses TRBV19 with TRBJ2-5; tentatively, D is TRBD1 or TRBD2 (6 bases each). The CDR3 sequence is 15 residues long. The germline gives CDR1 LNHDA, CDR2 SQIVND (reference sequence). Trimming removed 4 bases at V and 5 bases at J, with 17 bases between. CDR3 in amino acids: CASSTRGEKDETQYF. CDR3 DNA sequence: TGTGCCAGTAGTACTAGGGGGGAGAAGGATGAGACCCAGTACTTC.